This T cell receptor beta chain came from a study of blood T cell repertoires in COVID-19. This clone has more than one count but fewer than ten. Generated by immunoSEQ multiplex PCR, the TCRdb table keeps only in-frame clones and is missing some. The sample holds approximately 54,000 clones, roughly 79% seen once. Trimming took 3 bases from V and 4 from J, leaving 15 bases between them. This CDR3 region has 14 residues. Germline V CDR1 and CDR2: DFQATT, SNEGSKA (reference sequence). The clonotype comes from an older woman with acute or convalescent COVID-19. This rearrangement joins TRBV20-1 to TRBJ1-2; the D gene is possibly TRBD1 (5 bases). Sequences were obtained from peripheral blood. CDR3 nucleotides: TGCAGTGCTAGTAGTCAGGGCTCGATCTATGGCTACACCTTC. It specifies CSASSQGSIYGYTF.